This TCR beta chain was identified in a study of blood T cell repertoires in COVID-19. Study-level background: T cells, B-cell-depleted T cells, or PBMCs provided the cDNA or gDNA that served as material.

Adults between about 18 and 95 years of age took part from under 25 US areas. Participants had their cohort set by participant-reported clinical history. The CDR3 is 13 amino acids. V dropped 6 bases and J dropped 7 bases, with 13 bases sitting between them. The V gene's germline CDR1 is MNHEY and CDR2 SVGAGI. TCRdb keeps only in-frame clones here, not all; method: immunoSEQ multiplex PCR. The sample shows around 320,000 clones, nearly 90% of them seen only once. The specimen was PBMCs or T cells enriched from blood (not recorded which). This sequence originates from a woman under 30 with acute COVID-19. The chain has TRBV6-5 and TRBJ1-5; D is undetermined. CDR3 nucleotides: TGTGCCAGCAGAGGAGGAGTGGCGCAGCCCCAGCATTTT. This gives the protein CASRGGVAQPQHF.